The 27 T cell receptor beta chains below come from one sample, sequenced in a study of PD-L1 blockade in urothelial cancer. Some clones are missing from TCRdb's copy, which holds only in-frame ones; the method was immunoSEQ multiplex PCR. The sample carries 70,000 to 95,000 clones, 84% recorded once. Time point given: pretreatment peripheral blood. Sequenced material: PBMCs, taken around atezolizumab (anti-PD-L1) treatment. These receptors all come from a man in his sixties with urothelial cancer.

This chain connects TRBV20-1 to TRBJ2-3; unclear D gene. Trimming removed 6 bases at V and 8 bases at J, with 12 bases between. Germline lookup yields CDR1 DFQATT and CDR2 SNEGSKA (reference sequence). CDR3 size: 11 residues. This CDR3 is CSAPISGTQYF. The CDR3 DNA is TGCAGTGCCCCAATCAGTGGTACGCAGTATTTT.

The gene calls are TRBV6-1 and TRBJ2-7, with D hard to call. The V and J ends lost 5 bases and 0 bases respectively, with 8 bases between them. Germline V gene data show CDR1 as MNHNS and CDR2 as SASEGT. This CDR3 is 13 amino acids long. The CDR3 sequence: CASSLTYSYEQYF. The CDR3 region has the DNA TGTGCCAGCAGTTTGACATACTCCTACGAGCAGTACTTC.

The CDR3 region is CASTSGIGYTF. The CDR3 DNA reads TGTGCCAGCACCTCGGGTATTGGCTACACCTTC. V gene TRBV28 combines with J gene TRBJ1-2; D not certain. CDR1 and CDR2 (germline): MDHEN, SYDVKM. This CDR3 region has 11 residues. Trimming took 7 bases from V and 7 from J, leaving 10 bases between them.

This clone was observed a single time. The rearrangement uses TRBV27 and TRBJ2-5; 13 bases agree with TRBD2. CDR3 length: 17 amino acids. Trimming took 5 bases from V and 6 from J; bases not matched to a gene: 12. Germline loops: CDR1 MNHEY, CDR2 SMNVEV (reference sequence). Written as DNA, the CDR3 is TGTGCCAGCAGTCCTTGGACTAGCGGGAGAATGGGGAAGACCCAGTACTTC. This codes for CASSPWTSGRMGKTQYF.

The chain uses TRBV5-5 and TRBJ1-6; D is unclear. The V and J ends lost 2 bases and 7 bases respectively, with 13 bases between them. CDR3 length equals 15 residues. The germline CDR1 and CDR2 sequences are SGHKS and YYEKEE (reference sequence). In DNA, the CDR3 is TGTGCCAGCAGCTTTGCACAGCTGCTCAATTCACCCCTCCACTTT. Amino acids: CASSFAQLLNSPLHF.

This clone was observed a few times. The J gene is TRBJ2-4, the V gene TRBV29-1; 8 bases match TRBD1. Unmatched junction bases numbered 9, after V lost 6 bases and J lost 5 bases. CDR1 and CDR2 (germline): SQVTM, ANQGSEA. The CDR3 totals 14 residues. The CDR3 is CSVGQGYNENIQYF. CDR3 sequence (DNA): TGCAGCGTCGGACAGGGCTATAATGAAAACATTCAGTACTTC.

The chain recombines TRBV29-1 with TRBJ1-1; D possibly corresponds to TRBD1 (5 bases). This CDR3 is 15 amino acids long. In germline, CDR1 is SQVTM, CDR2 ANQGSEA. Trimming removed 5 bases from V and 0 bases from J, with 16 bases in between. The CDR3 sequence: CSVSLAGSMNTEAFF. DNA of the CDR3: TGCAGCGTTAGTTTGGCAGGGTCCATGAACACTGAAGCTTTCTTT.

This sequence joins TRBV7-9 and TRBJ2-3; 11 bases are a match to TRBD1. Germline V gene sequence: CDR1 SEHNR, CDR2 FQNEAQ (reference sequence). The CDR3 sequence is 16 residues long. V dropped 4 bases and J dropped 2; count of bases not matched to a gene: 5. The CDR3 is CASSSRDRGNTDTQYF. In nucleotides, the CDR3 is TGTGCCAGCAGCTCGCGGGACAGGGGGAACACAGATACGCAGTATTTT. Together with reference TRBV7-9 and TRBJ2-3, the CDR3 gives the full variable domain: DTGVSQNPRHKITKRGQNVTFRCDPISEHNRLYWYRQTLGQGPEFLTYFQNEAQLEKSRLLSDRFSAERPKGSFSTLEIQRTEQGDSAMYLCASSSRDRGNTDTQYFGPGTRLTVL.

This clone was found a few times. The V and J genes are TRBV30 and TRBJ1-3, with D uncertain. CDR1 is GTSNPN and CDR2 is SVGIG in the germline V gene (reference sequence). The CDR3 extends over 12 amino acids. V was cut by 3 bases and J by 9 bases, with 12 bases left in between. Here the CDR3 DNA reads TGTGCCTGGAGATTGGGGAGTTCCACCATATATTTT. Translating gives CAWRLGSSTIYF.

V and J are TRBV10-3 and TRBJ2-7, with D uncertain. Trimming removed 2 bases from V and 6 bases from J, with 5 bases in between. The CDR3 runs to 11 residues. The germline V gene has CDR1 ENHRY and CDR2 SYGVKD. CDR3 nucleotides: TGTGCCATCAGTGAGATCTCCGAGCAGTACTTC. Translated, it gives CAISEISEQYF.

This chain joins TRBV10-3 and TRBJ1-2, with D uncertain. This CDR3 spans 14 amino acids. The germline CDR1 and CDR2 sequences are ENHRY and SYGVKD. The V and J ends lost 7 bases and 5 bases respectively, with 17 bases between them. The CDR3 sequence is CAIKRDGGRYGYTF. The CDR3 DNA sequence: TGTGCCATCAAGCGTGACGGCGGAAGATATGGCTACACCTTC.

The chain has TRBV7-9 and TRBJ2-5; D might be TRBD2 (7 bases). Germline values: CDR1 SEHNR, CDR2 FQNEAQ (reference sequence). V was pared by 2 bases and J by 4 bases, with 23 bases between. The CDR3 is made up of 18 amino acids. The CDR3 loop is CASSLTTGGARGVETQYF. CDR3 in DNA: TGTGCCAGCAGCTTAACGACGGGGGGCGCGAGAGGGGTAGAGACCCAGTACTTC.

The chain employs TRBV27 and TRBJ1-4; 7 bases agree with TRBD1. CDR1 is MNHEY, CDR2 SMNVEV, per germline (reference sequence). The CDR3 covers 15 residues. The J segment lost 2 bases and the V segment lost 2 bases, leaving 2 bases of the junction unmatched. CDR3: CASSLDRVTNEKLFF. The DNA of the CDR3 is TGTGCCAGCAGTTTAGACAGGGTTACTAATGAAAAACTGTTTTTT.

V gene TRBV4-1 combines with J gene TRBJ1-2; 7 bases map to TRBD1. The CDR3 contains 16 residues. Trimming cost V 1 base and J 2 bases; bases outside gene matches: 7. Per germline, CDR1 MGHRA and CDR2 YSYEKL. The CDR3 loop is CASSQGVSRGNYGYTF. The CDR3 DNA reads TGCGCCAGCAGCCAAGGTGTGAGCAGGGGGAACTATGGCTACACCTTC.

The gene calls are TRBV6-4 and TRBJ2-3, with 7 bases aligning to TRBD2. This CDR3 comprises 14 residues. Germline V gene lookup returns CDR1 MRHNA and CDR2 SNTAGT. V was pared by 2 bases and J by 2 bases, with 1 base of the junction left unmatched. The CDR3, as DNA: TGTGCCAGCAGTGACAGCGGGGCCACAGATACGCAGTATTTT. Amino acids: CASSDSGATDTQYF.

V and J are TRBV15 and TRBJ1-6, with a tentative D call TRBD1 (5 bases). The CDR3 sequence is 14 residues long. Trimming stripped 4 bases from V and 9 bases from J, with 13 bases between. Germline CDR1 is LNHNV and CDR2 is YYDKDF (reference sequence). CDR3 bases: TGTGCCACCAGCATCACCGGGGGTAGTTCACCCCTCCACTTT. Amino acids: CATSITGGSSPLHF.

This chain links TRBV4-2 with TRBJ1-1; unclear D gene. V shed 0 bases and J shed 5 bases, with 7 bases lying between them. The CDR3 contains 13 residues. Germline CDR1 and CDR2: LGHNA and YNFKEQ. This CDR3 reads CASSQERGTEAFF. The CDR3 nucleotides are TGTGCCAGCAGCCAAGAGAGAGGGACTGAAGCTTTCTTT.

The chain is built from TRBV27 and TRBJ2-4, with D perhaps matching TRBD2 (6 bases). The CDR3 contains 13 residues. V was shortened by 8 bases and J by 6 bases, with 14 bases between the two germline ends. Germline assignment: CDR1 MNHEY and CDR2 SMNVEV (reference sequence). CDR3 protein: CASRSGGSNIQYF. DNA of the CDR3: TGTGCCAGCCGCTCCGGGGGTTCAAACATTCAGTACTTC.

This clone appeared a few times. The rearrangement joins TRBV28 to TRBJ1-2; D call uncertain. The germline V gene encodes CDR1 MDHEN and CDR2 SYDVKM. The CDR3 totals 14 residues. The germline V and J ends were trimmed by 7 bases and 4 bases, with 16 bases remaining between them. CDR3 coding DNA: TGTGCCAGCATAAAAGGAGGGTCAGTCTATGGCTACACCTTC. As protein: CASIKGGSVYGYTF.

The V call is TRBV4-3, the J call TRBJ2-5; maybe TRBD1 (6 bases). The V end was cut by 0 bases, the J end by 5 bases, with 19 bases between. This CDR3 has 17 amino acids. Germline-derived CDR1 and CDR2 are LGHNA and YSLEER. CDR3 amino acids: CASSQDLVRGGQETQYF. DNA of the CDR3: TGCGCCAGCAGCCAAGATTTAGTCAGGGGCGGCCAGGAGACCCAGTACTTC.

This chain uses TRBV25-1 with TRBJ2-3; TRBD1 matches 7 bases. J gave up 2 bases and V 6 bases, and 2 bases lay outside the gene matches. CDR3 length equals 13 residues. Germline assignment: CDR1 MGHDK and CDR2 SYGVNS. Here the CDR3 reads CASRGTVTDTQYF. CDR3 in DNA: TGTGCCAGCAGGGGGACAGTCACAGATACGCAGTATTTT.

The V call is TRBV29-1, the J call TRBJ2-2, with D maybe TRBD1 (6 bases). The germline CDR1 and CDR2 sequences are SQVTM and ANQGSEA. The CDR3 loop spans 14 amino acids. With 5 bases removed from V and 2 bases from J, the gap between germline ends came to 12 bases. The DNA for the CDR3 is TGCAGCGTTAAGGGACAAGCAAACACCGGGGAGCTGTTTTTT. Translated, it gives CSVKGQANTGELFF.

The rearrangement joins TRBV19 to TRBJ1-1, with TRBD1 identical over 9 bases. This CDR3 has 16 amino acids. J gave up 4 bases and V 3 bases, and 9 bases lay outside the gene matches. The V gene's germline CDR1 is LNHDA and CDR2 SQIVND (reference sequence). DNA for the CDR3: TGTGCCAGTAGTATGAGACAGGGGGGCGTGAGCACTGAAGCTTTCTTT. Its protein product is CASSMRQGGVSTEAFF.

The chain has TRBV11-2 and TRBJ2-7, with a possible D match to TRBD2 (6 bases). V dropped 1 base and J dropped 2 bases, with 15 bases sitting between them. Germline lookup yields CDR1 SGHAT and CDR2 FQNNGV. The CDR3 is 16 residues long. The CDR3 loop reads CASSLGIGLKTYEQYF. The CDR3 nucleotides are TGTGCCAGCAGCTTAGGGATTGGACTAAAAACCTACGAGCAGTACTTC.

This clone was seen once. The chain is built from TRBV19 and TRBJ2-7; a possible D gene is TRBD1 (6 bases). Trimming pared 5 bases from V and 1 base from J, leaving 18 bases between. The CDR3 loop spans 16 amino acids. Per germline, CDR1 LNHDA and CDR2 SQIVND (reference sequence). The CDR3 spells CASSVRTGRISYEQYF. CDR3 DNA sequence: TGTGCCAGTAGTGTTCGAACAGGGCGAATTTCCTACGAGCAGTACTTC.

The chain joins TRBV7-2 to TRBJ2-3; 8 nucleotides match TRBD2. Trimming at V came to 7 bases and at J to 4 bases, leaving 10 bases not matched to a gene. Germline CDR1 and CDR2: SGHTA and FQGNSA. The CDR3 runs 15 residues. CDR3 DNA sequence: TGTGCCAGCACCGGGAGCGGGAGAAGGGCAGATACGCAGTATTTT. Protein product: CASTGSGRRADTQYF.

This chain connects TRBV5-1 to TRBJ2-3; no definite D call. The V and J ends lost 0 bases and 2 bases respectively, with 7 bases between them. This CDR3 has 14 residues. Germline V gene sequence: CDR1 SGHRS, CDR2 YFSETQ. DNA for the CDR3: TGCGCCAGCAGCTTGGAAACTATCACAGATACGCAGTATTTT. This translates into CASSLETITDTQYF.